Reported below is one T cell receptor beta chain. Its antigen is currently not known. It has no much larger one-base neighbor in the sample; base qualities were not kept. CDR1 and CDR2 were assigned from the germline V gene as SGDLS and YYNGEE. Trimming costs V 1 base and J 8 bases, and their ends lie 15 bases apart. The CDR3 goes from the cysteine to the phenylalanine over 15 residues. The DNA shown is the 45-base CDR3, in frame from base 1. TCRbeta CDR3 regions were amplified from genomic DNA using the immunoSEQ Assay, a bias-controlled multiplex PCR. Processing in the source paper ran as follows. The number of nucleated cells in each sample was estimated by amplification of reference gene primers within the assay. To quantify the absolute abundance of each unique TCRbeta CDR3 rearrangement, sequence reads were collapsed and filtered. Productive Simpson clonality was computed per sample as the square root of Simpson's diversity index over productive rearrangements. This is the immuneACCESS table as TCRdb keeps it, with only in-frame sequences that have V and J called. A part of the clones is gone; compared with another copy, unresolved V genes explain less than half, and the rest is unexplained. The V and J calls and clone size were taken over from that table, and D and trimming were inferred from the DNA. In all, the sample holds 390,000 or so clones, and roughly 86% of those were seen once. The ten largest clones capture about 10% of the sample.

The data were obtained in a study of blood T cell repertoires in COVID-19 (dated by TCRdb to 2020 to 2021). With respect to the entire study: Collaborator samples came from the United States, Italy and Spain and covered acute and convalescent phases of COVID-19. The prospective study material was composed of cDNA or gDNA derived from T cells, B-cell-depleted T cells, or PBMCs. Deeply sampled blood TCRbeta repertoires from subjects exposed to, actively infected with, or recovered from COVID-19 were included in the dataset. The repertoires were released in a freely available public database intended as a resource for research on the immune response to SARS-CoV-2. The samples were drawn from two sources: the first 160 participants of the ongoing ImmuneRACE study, and 1,200 or so subjects contributed by 6 global collaborators. Nearly every sample came with metadata listing a de-identified subject ID, COVID-19 status, age in years and sex. HLA class I and class II types, where available, came from metadata supplied by the sample provider rather than from assay-based typing.

At one collaborating source in Seattle, patients were enrolled during active infection and were followed longitudinally through the course of disease. Whole blood was collected in K2EDTA tubes by collaborating institutions according to the institutions' own protocols. For TCRbeta analysis, collaborator samples were shipped as frozen whole blood, as isolated PBMCs, or as DNA extracted from either sample type. Overall study outcomes, separate from this receptor: The amount of clinical and demographic metadata varied by source and participant and was provided uncurated.

The clonotype comes from a woman aged 25 to 45 with COVID-19, enrolled during active disease. The V and J genes are TRBV9 and TRBJ1-4, with TRBD1 as a weak D call on 5 bases. The sample was peripheral blood. The CDR3 in this case is CASSVQPQGGEKLFF. Here is the DNA: TGTGCCAGCAGCGTACAGCCTCAGGGTGGGGAAAAACTGTTTTTT.